The entry below describes one T cell receptor (beta chain). Its antigen is unidentified. The data belong to a study of beta chain features in type 1 diabetes. Each donor gave one heparinised blood draw averaging about 100 mL. CD45RO/CCR7/CD25/CD127/CD95/CD27 sorting isolated CD4+ naive, central memory, regulatory and stem cell-like memory cells. All of the isolated RNA was reverse transcribed, so expressed TCRB transcripts were sequenced. Data came from immunoSEQ multiplex PCR; TCRdb stores just in-frame clones and leaves some out. The sample yields 640,000 or so clones, roughly an eighth seen once. General study results and limits: Unsettled here was the matter of whether HLA type influences TCRB rearrangement. Moderately but significantly shorter TCRB CDR3s were found in Type 1 diabetes patients in all four CD4+ subsets. Reduced insertions and increased deletions marked VDJ junctions in type 1 diabetes patients.

Sequencing input: naive CD4+ T cells from blood. The sequence was collected from a young man with type 1 diabetes.

This CDR3 is CASSPRETEAFF. Here the CDR3 DNA reads TGTGCCAGCAGCCCGAGGGAGACTGAAGCTTTCTTT. J is TRBJ1-1 and V is TRBV7-2, with D uncertain. In germline, CDR1 is SGHTA, CDR2 FQGNSA. CDR3 size: 12 residues. V lost 5 bases and J 5 bases, leaving 9 bases between the germline ends.